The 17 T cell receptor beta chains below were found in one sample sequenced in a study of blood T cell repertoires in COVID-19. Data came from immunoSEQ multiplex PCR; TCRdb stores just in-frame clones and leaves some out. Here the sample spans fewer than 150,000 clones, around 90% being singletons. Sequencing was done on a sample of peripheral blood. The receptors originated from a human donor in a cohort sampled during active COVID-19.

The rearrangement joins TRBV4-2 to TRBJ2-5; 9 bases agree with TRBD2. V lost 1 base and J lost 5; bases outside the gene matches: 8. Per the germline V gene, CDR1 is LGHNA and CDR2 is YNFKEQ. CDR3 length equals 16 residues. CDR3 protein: CASSQVSSGTGETQYF. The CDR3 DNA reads TGTGCCAGCAGCCAAGTTTCTAGCGGGACCGGGGAGACCCAGTACTTC.

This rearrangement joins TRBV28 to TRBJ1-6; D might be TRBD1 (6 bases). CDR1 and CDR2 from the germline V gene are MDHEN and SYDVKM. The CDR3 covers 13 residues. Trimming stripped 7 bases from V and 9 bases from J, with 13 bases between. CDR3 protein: CASTLQGGSPLHF. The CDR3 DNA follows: TGTGCCAGCACCCTACAAGGGGGTTCACCCCTCCACTTT.

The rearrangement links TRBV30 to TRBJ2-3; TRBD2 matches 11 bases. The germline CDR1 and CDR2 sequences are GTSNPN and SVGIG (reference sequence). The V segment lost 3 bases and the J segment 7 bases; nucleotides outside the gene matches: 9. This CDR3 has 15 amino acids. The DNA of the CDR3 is TGTGCCTGGAGGACGATACTAGCGGGGGCGTATACGCAGTATTTT. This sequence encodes CAWRTILAGAYTQYF.

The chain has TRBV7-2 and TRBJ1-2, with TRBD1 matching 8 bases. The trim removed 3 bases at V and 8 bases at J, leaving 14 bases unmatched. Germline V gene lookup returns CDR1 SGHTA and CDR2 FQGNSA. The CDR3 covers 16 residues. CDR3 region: CASSFRDRTDLRGYTF. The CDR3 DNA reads TGTGCCAGCAGCTTCCGGGACAGGACAGACCTGCGAGGCTACACCTTC.

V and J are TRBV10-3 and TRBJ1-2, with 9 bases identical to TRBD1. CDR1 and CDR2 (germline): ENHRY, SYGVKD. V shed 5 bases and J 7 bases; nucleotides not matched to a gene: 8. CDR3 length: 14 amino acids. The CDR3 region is CAISTGGEVPGYTF. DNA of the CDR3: TGTGCCATCAGTACAGGGGGCGAGGTCCCTGGCTACACCTTC.

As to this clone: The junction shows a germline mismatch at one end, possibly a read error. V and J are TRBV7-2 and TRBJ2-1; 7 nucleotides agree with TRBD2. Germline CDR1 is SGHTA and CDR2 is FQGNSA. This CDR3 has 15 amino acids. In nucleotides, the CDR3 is TGTGCCAGCAGCTTGCTAGCGGCCTCCCACAATGAGCAGTTCTTC. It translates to CASSLLAASHNEQFF.

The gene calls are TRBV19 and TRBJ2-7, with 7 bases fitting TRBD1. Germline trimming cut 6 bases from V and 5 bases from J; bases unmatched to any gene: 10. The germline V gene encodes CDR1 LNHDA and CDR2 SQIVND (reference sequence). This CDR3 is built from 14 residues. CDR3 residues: CASSRQGARDEQYF. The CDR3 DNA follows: TGTGCCAGTAGCCGACAGGGAGCTAGGGACGAGCAGTACTTC.

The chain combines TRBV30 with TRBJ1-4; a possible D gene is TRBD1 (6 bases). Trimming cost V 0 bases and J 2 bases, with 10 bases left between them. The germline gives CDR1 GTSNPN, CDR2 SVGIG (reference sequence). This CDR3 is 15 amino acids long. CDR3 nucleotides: TGTGCCTGGAGTGTAGGGGGAAGTACTAATGAAAAACTGTTTTTT. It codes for CAWSVGGSTNEKLFF.

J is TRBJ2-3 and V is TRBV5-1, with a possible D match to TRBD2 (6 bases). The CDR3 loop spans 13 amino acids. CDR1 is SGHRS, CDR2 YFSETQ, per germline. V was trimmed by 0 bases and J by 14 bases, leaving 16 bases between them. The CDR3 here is CASSLAQEGIMYF. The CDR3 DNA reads TGCGCCAGCAGCTTGGCCCAGGAGGGGATTATGTATTTT.

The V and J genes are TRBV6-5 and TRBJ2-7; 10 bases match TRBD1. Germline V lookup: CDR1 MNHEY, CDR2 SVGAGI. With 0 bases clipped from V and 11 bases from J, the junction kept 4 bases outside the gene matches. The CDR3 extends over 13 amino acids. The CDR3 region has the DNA TGTGCCAGCAGTTACTCTGGGACAGGGGAGAAGTACTTC. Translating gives CASSYSGTGEKYF.

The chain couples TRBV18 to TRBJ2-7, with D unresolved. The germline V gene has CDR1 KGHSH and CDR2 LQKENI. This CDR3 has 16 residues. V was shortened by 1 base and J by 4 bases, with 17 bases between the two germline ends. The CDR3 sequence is CASSPLHSRSDYEQYF. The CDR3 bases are TGTGCCAGCTCACCACTCCATTCCCGGAGCGATTACGAGCAGTACTTC.

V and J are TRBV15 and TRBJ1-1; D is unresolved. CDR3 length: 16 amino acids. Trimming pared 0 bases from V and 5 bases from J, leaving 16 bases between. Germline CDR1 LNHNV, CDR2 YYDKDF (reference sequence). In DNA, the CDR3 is TGTGCCACCAGCAGAGATCGACCCCCAGGTAGGACTGAAGCTTTCTTT. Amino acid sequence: CATSRDRPPGRTEAFF. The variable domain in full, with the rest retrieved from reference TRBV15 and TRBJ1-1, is DAMVIQNPRYQVTQFGKPVTLSCSQTLNHNVMYWYQQKSSQAPKLLFHYYDKDFNNEADTPDNFQSRRPNTSFCFLDIRSPGLGDTAMYLCATSRDRPPGRTEAFFGQGTRLTVV.

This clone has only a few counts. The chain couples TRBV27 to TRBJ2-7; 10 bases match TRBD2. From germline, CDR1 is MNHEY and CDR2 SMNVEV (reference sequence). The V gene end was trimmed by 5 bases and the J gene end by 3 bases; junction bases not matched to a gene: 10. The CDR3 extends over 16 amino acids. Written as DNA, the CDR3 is TGTGCCAGCAGTCCGCTAGCGGGAGTTAATATCTACGAGCAGTACTTC. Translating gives CASSPLAGVNIYEQYF.

CDR3 residues: CASTRDRTTEAFF. The CDR3, as DNA: TGCGCCAGCACTCGGGACAGGACCACTGAAGCTTTCTTT. The V and J genes are TRBV10-1 and TRBJ1-1; 8 bases map to TRBD1. V was pared by 7 bases and J by 4 bases, with 5 bases of the junction left unmatched. The CDR3 length is 13 residues. The germline V gene encodes CDR1 WNHNN and CDR2 SYGVQD (reference sequence).

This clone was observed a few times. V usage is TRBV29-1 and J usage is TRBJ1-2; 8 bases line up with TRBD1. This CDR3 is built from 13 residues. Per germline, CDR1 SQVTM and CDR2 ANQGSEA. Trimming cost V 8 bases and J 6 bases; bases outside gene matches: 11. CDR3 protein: CSFNDRGGNGYTF. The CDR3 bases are TGCAGCTTTAACGACAGGGGTGGAAATGGCTACACCTTC.

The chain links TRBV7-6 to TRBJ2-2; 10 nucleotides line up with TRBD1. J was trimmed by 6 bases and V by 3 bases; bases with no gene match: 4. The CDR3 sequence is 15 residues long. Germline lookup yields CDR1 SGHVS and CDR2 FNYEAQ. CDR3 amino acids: CASSLGTGVPGELFF. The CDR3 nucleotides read TGTGCCAGCAGCTTGGGGACAGGGGTACCCGGGGAGCTGTTTTTT.

The CDR3 DNA reads as TGTGCCATCATGGGCCAGGGGTCGTACGAGCAGTACTTC. Translating gives CAIMGQGSYEQYF. The V and J genes are TRBV10-3 and TRBJ2-7, with a weak D call TRBD1 (6 bases). Per the germline V gene, CDR1 is ENHRY and CDR2 is SYGVKD. Between the trimmed V and J ends, which lost 7 bases and 4 bases, there was a span of 14 bases. The CDR3 contains 13 residues.